The 7 T cell receptor beta chains in this list originate from one sample, sequenced in a study of blood T cell repertoires in COVID-19. Generated by immunoSEQ multiplex PCR, the TCRdb table keeps only in-frame clones and is missing some. The sample lists 250,000 or so clones, roughly 77% occurring once. The sample taken for sequencing was peripheral blood. The receptors stem from a woman of 80 years or more with acute or convalescent COVID-19.

The chain joins TRBV7-9 to TRBJ2-5; tentatively, D is TRBD1 (6 bases). The germline CDR1 and CDR2 sequences are SEHNR and FQNEAQ (reference sequence). V shed 0 bases and J shed 5 bases, with 13 bases lying between them. This CDR3 is built from 15 residues. Here the CDR3 reads CASSLARWGLETQYF. The CDR3 DNA follows: TGTGCCAGCAGCTTAGCGCGTTGGGGGCTTGAGACCCAGTACTTC. Supplemented by reference TRBV7-9 and TRBJ2-5, the full variable domain reads DTGVSQNPRHKITKRGQNVTFRCDPISEHNRLYWYRQTLGQGPEFLTYFQNEAQLEKSRLLSDRFSAERPKGSFSTLEIQRTEQGDSAMYLCASSLARWGLETQYFGPGTRLLVL.

This rearrangement joins TRBV14 to TRBJ1-2, with D unclear. V lost 4 bases, J lost 8 bases, and 14 bases lay in between. The CDR3 consists of 13 residues. CDR1 SGHDN and CDR2 FVKESK come from the germline V gene. The CDR3 DNA follows: TGTGCCAGCAGCCCTTGGGCCCTCGGAGGCTACACCTTC. Protein sequence: CASSPWALGGYTF.

The chain joins TRBV6-2 or TRBV6-3 to TRBJ2-1, with a weak D call TRBD1 (6 bases). V lost 0 bases, J lost 4 bases, and 13 bases lay in between. Germline CDR1 is MNHEY and CDR2 is SVGEGT. The CDR3 is 16 residues long. The CDR3 region is CASSYSGRGFYNEQFF. Written as DNA, the CDR3 is TGTGCCAGCAGTTACTCTGGAAGGGGGTTTTACAATGAGCAGTTCTTC.

This clone appeared a few times. V gene TRBV30 combines with J gene TRBJ2-1, with TRBD2 as a possible D gene (5 bases). V was pared by 0 bases and J by 4 bases, with 10 bases between. The germline V gene encodes CDR1 GTSNPN and CDR2 SVGIG (reference sequence). The CDR3 loop spans 14 amino acids. CDR3: CAWSVQRQYNEQFF. Written as DNA, the CDR3 is TGTGCCTGGAGTGTACAGCGGCAATACAATGAGCAGTTCTTC.

This clone was seen once. This rearrangement joins TRBV2 to TRBJ1-5, with 7 nucleotides matching TRBD1. CDR3 length equals 15 residues. V trimming: 1 base; J trimming: 6 bases; junction bases outside the gene matches: 6. Germline lookup yields CDR1 SNHLY and CDR2 FYNNEI. The CDR3 DNA sequence: TGTGCCAGCAGTGAAGAGGGGGCAGGTTTTCAGCCCCAGCATTTT. Amino acids: CASSEEGAGFQPQHF.

This chain uses TRBV2 with TRBJ2-2; maybe TRBD2 (5 bases). V was trimmed by 3 bases and J by 5 bases, leaving 13 bases between them. CDR3 length: 15 amino acids. Germline V gene sequence: CDR1 SNHLY, CDR2 FYNNEI. CDR3 bases: TGTGCCAGCAGTGAGAGGAGAGGGTTGACCGGGGAGCTGTTTTTT. Translated: CASSERRGLTGELFF.

The gene calls are TRBV6-5 and TRBJ2-7; 7 positions match TRBD1. Trimming cost V 6 bases and J 3 bases; bases outside gene matches: 8. The CDR3 runs to 14 residues. Germline CDR1 MNHEY, CDR2 SVGAGI. CDR3 protein: CASRTGSWYYEQYF. The CDR3 coding sequence is TGTGCCAGCAGGACAGGGTCATGGTACTACGAGCAGTACTTC.